The rows below give T cell receptor beta chains drawn from one sample of a study of cytomegalovirus exposure and HLA in healthy donors. Generated by immunoSEQ multiplex PCR, the TCRdb table keeps only in-frame clones and is missing some. The sample lists about 160,000 clones; about 77% were seen once. Specimen: PBMCs. These receptors all stem from a man aged 25 to 40 in good health and CMV-seronegative. CDR3s include the opening cysteine and the closing phenylalanine or tryptophan. D genes are given only for firm matches. Clone size appears in some rows only: once, few, many, or a class for an expanded clone.

D: NA
length: 13
size: NA
J: TRBJ1-2
V: TRBV30
DNA: TGTGCCTGGAGTGTAGCGGGATCGTATGGCTACACCTTC
CDR3: CAWSVAGSYGYTF

D: TRBD1
length: 15
size: NA
J: TRBJ1-5
V: TRBV28
DNA: TGTGCCACCCGCGGACAGGGGTTGAGCAATCAGCCCCAGCATTTT
CDR3: CATRGQGLSNQPQHF

D: NA
length: 14
size: few
J: TRBJ2-3
V: TRBV19
DNA: TGTGCCAGTAGTATAGCCTTACCCGGAGATACGCAGTATTTT
CDR3: CASSIALPGDTQYF

D: NA
length: 15
size: NA
J: TRBJ1-5
V: TRBV7-2
DNA: TGTGCCAGCAGCTTAGACAGGGCAAGTTATCAGCCCCAGCATTTT
CDR3: CASSLDRASYQPQHF

D: TRBD1
length: 14
size: NA
J: TRBJ2-7
V: TRBV7-9
DNA: TGTGCCAGCAGTTCGTCCACAGGGGTTTTGGAGCAGTACTTC
CDR3: CASSSSTGVLEQYF

D: NA
length: 12
size: NA
J: TRBJ2-7
V: TRBV7-6
DNA: TGTGCCAGCAGAATAAAGGCGGGCGGGGAGTACTTC
CDR3: CASRIKAGGEYF

D: TRBD2
length: 14
size: once
J: TRBJ2-7
V: TRBV7-3
DNA: TGTGCCAGCAGCTTAACAGGGACTAGCTACGAGCAGTACTTC
CDR3: CASSLTGTSYEQYF

D: NA
length: 15
size: NA
J: TRBJ2-3
V: TRBV2
DNA: TGTGCCAGCAGGGATACGGACAGAGGCACAGATACGCAGTATTTT
CDR3: CASRDTDRGTDTQYF

D: NA
length: 15
size: NA
J: TRBJ2-3
V: TRBV7-2
DNA: TGTGCCAGCAGCTTAGGACTACCTAGCACAGATACGCAGTATTTT
CDR3: CASSLGLPSTDTQYF

D: NA
length: 14
size: NA
J: TRBJ2-7
V: TRBV9
DNA: TGTGCCAGCAGCGTAGGGGAGAGCGCTTACGAGCAGTACTTC
CDR3: CASSVGESAYEQYF

D: TRBD1
length: 13
size: NA
J: TRBJ1-2
V: TRBV28
DNA: TGTGCCAGCAGTTACAGGGGTCGGGATGGCTACACCTTC
CDR3: CASSYRGRDGYTF

D: TRBD1
length: 20
size: NA
J: TRBJ1-5
V: TRBV2
DNA: TGTGCCAACAGGAGAAGGACAGGGGGCGCGCGGGGGGATACCAATCAGCCCCAGCATTTT
CDR3: CANRRRTGGARGDTNQPQHF

D: TRBD2
length: 14
size: NA
J: TRBJ2-1
V: TRBV30
DNA: TGTGCCTGGAGTGGAAATAGCGGGAGGGGCGAGCAGTTCTTC
CDR3: CAWSGNSGRGEQFF

D: NA
length: 15
size: NA
J: TRBJ1-1
V: TRBV4-1
DNA: TGCGCCAGCAGCCAAGGGTGGGGGCCAAGGGTCTATGCTTTCTTT
CDR3: CASSQGWGPRVYAFF

D: TRBD2
length: 19
size: NA
J: TRBJ2-2
V: TRBV5-6
DNA: TGTGCCAGCAGCTACCCCGGGGGACTAGCGGGAGTCTGGACCGGGGAGCTGTTTTTT
CDR3: CASSYPGGLAGVWTGELFF

D: NA
length: 14
size: NA
J: TRBJ2-7
V: TRBV7-2
DNA: TGTGCCAGCAGCTTAGCCTCAACTTCCTACGAGCAGTACTTC
CDR3: CASSLASTSYEQYF

D: NA
length: 15
size: NA
J: TRBJ2-1
V: TRBV7-3
DNA: TGTGCCAGCAGCCCTACGGGACAAACCTACAATGAGCAGTTCTTC
CDR3: CASSPTGQTYNEQFF

D: NA
length: 13
size: few
J: TRBJ1-5
V: TRBV18
DNA: TGTGCCAGCTCCCGCGGAGAAAATCAGCCCCAGCATTTT
CDR3: CASSRGENQPQHF

D: NA
length: 20
size: NA
J: TRBJ2-7
V: TRBV5-1
DNA: TGCGCCAGCAGCTTCCGGGGTCGGCCAGGCTCGGCTTCCCATTCCTACGAGCAGTACTTC
CDR3: CASSFRGRPGSASHSYEQYF

D: NA
length: 14
size: NA
J: TRBJ2-7
V: TRBV7-8
DNA: TGTGCCAGCAGCTTATCCCCGGGTGTATACGAGCAGTACTTC
CDR3: CASSLSPGVYEQYF

D: NA
length: 14
size: NA
J: TRBJ2-1
V: TRBV14
DNA: TGTGCCAGCAGCCAAGATTTCCCTTACAATGAGCAGTTCTTC
CDR3: CASSQDFPYNEQFF

D: NA
length: 13
size: once
J: TRBJ2-7
V: TRBV5-1
DNA: TGCGCCAGCAGCTTGGCACTCGTGGACGAGCAGTACTTC
CDR3: CASSLALVDEQYF